A single sample is the source of the 4 T cell receptor beta chains below, sequenced in a study of vaccination effects on CD4 cells after COVID-19. No antigen is known for these receptors. Some clones are missing from TCRdb's copy, which holds only in-frame ones; the method was immunoSEQ multiplex PCR. Here the sample spans about 17,000 clones, less than 85% being singletons. Antigen-specific CD4+ T cells were first expanded with viral peptide pools by the ViraFEST assay and only then sequenced. On roughly day 10 of culture, CD4+ T cells were separated out. Between March and December 2020, the person had a SARS-CoV-2 infection that PCR confirmed. Everyone in the study got two shots of either the BNT162b2 or mRNA-1273 vaccine. Here the sequenced sample was CD4+ T cells from PBMCs cultured with SARS-CoV-2 spike peptides, taken after COVID-19 vaccination. These receptors came from a human donor who had a prior SARS-CoV-2 infection.

CDR3 sequence: CASSIGTGQETQYF. The CDR3 DNA follows: TGCGCCAGCAGCATCGGGACAGGGCAAGAGACCCAGTACTTC. The V call is TRBV5-1, the J call TRBJ2-5; TRBD1 matches at 9 bases. The germline gives CDR1 SGHRS, CDR2 YFSETQ. V was pared by 4 bases and J by 2 bases, with 3 bases of the junction left unmatched. The CDR3 runs to 14 residues.

The CDR3 DNA follows: TGTGCCAGCAGTGAATCCGGGGAGACCCAGTACTTC. Translation: CASSESGETQYF. The chain combines TRBV2 with TRBJ2-5; no clear D. CDR3 length equals 12 residues. Trimming stripped 2 bases from V and 5 bases from J, with 6 bases between. Germline CDR1 is SNHLY and CDR2 is FYNNEI.

The CDR3 spells CAIRGDSGNTIYF. In DNA, the CDR3 is TGTGCCATCAGGGGGGACTCTGGAAACACCATATATTTT. The chain employs TRBV10-3 and TRBJ1-3, with D possibly TRBD1 on 5 matching bases. The CDR3 sequence is 13 residues long. The germline CDR1 and CDR2 sequences are ENHRY and SYGVKD. The ends were cut back, 6 bases at V and 0 bases at J, with 6 bases in the middle.

The chain joins TRBV2 to TRBJ2-2, with D perhaps TRBD2 (6 bases). V was trimmed by 0 bases and J by 1 base, leaving 27 bases between them. CDR1 SNHLY and CDR2 FYNNEI come from the germline V gene. There are 22 residues in the CDR3. The CDR3 DNA is TGTGCCAGCAGTGAAGCACTCTTCTGGGACTTCTACAGCCGGATGAACACCGGGGAGCTGTTTTTT. Encoded protein: CASSEALFWDFYSRMNTGELFF.